This T cell receptor beta chain appears in the sequencing data of a study of cytomegalovirus exposure and HLA in healthy donors. The CDR3 has 17 amino acids. The trim removed 0 bases at V and 3 bases at J, leaving 8 bases unmatched. Germline V gene data show CDR1 as SGDLS and CDR2 as YYNGEE. Overall study results and limits: With later analysis, a missense DCLRE1C variant became linked to TCR beta V- and J-gene trimming.

In regard to this clone: Its antigen is still unknown.

The PCR ran on 60 Vbeta and 13 Jbeta primers. Produced via immunoSEQ multiplex PCR; TCRdb's table is partial and in-frame only. The data contain fewer than 300,000 clones, roughly 88% of them singletons. The gene calls are TRBV9 and TRBJ2-3; 9 positions agree with TRBD1. The source is a man aged 40-49 years in good health and CMV-seropositive. The sequenced sample was PBMCs. As DNA, the CDR3 is TGTGCCAGCAGCGTAGCCGGGACAGGGTCAAGGACAGATACGCAGTATTTT. Translating gives CASSVAGTGSRTDTQYF.